This TCR beta chain was captured in a study of T-cell reconstitution after alpha-beta-depleted transplantation in children. Notes on the study in general: From newly produced T cells came most of the T-cell counts and diversity one year after transplant. About two months after transplant, alpha-beta T cells reportedly came from several hundred expanded graft clones.

This CDR3 contains 15 residues. J was trimmed by 4 bases and V by 2 bases; bases with no gene match: 4. From germline, CDR1 is MNHEY and CDR2 SVGEGT. At least ten counts were recorded for this clonotype. Its specificity is not known. Unique molecular identifiers were incorporated during preparation of the TCRbeta library. TCRdb re-analysed the PCR reads in MiXCR, keeping a single row per CDR3 protein. The sample holds approximately 97,000 distinct CDR3 sequences, under 7% seen once. The J gene is TRBJ2-1, the V gene TRBV6-2 or TRBV6-3; 8 bases map to TRBD1. Sequencing was performed on PBMCs, mostly from graft donor cells, taken 60 days after TCRalphabeta/CD19-depleted stem cell transplant. This clonotype originated in a female patient between 2 and 10 years old who had a stem cell transplant for Fanconi anemia, so the T cells may come from the graft donor. CDR3 bases: TGTGCCAGCAGTTACGGGACAGGTCTATACAATGAGCAGTTCTTC. This codes for CASSYGTGLYNEQFF.